Shown below are 10 T cell receptor beta chains from a single sample sequenced in a study of regulatory T cells in long-lasting Graves disease. Specified time point: newly diagnosed GD, antithyroid drugs for less than 3 months. Scientists built the TCR library using RNA that was extracted from PBMCs. Construction of TCR beta libraries relied on iRepertoire HTBI primers and on Arm-PCR targeting CDR3 regions. Each CDR3 protein gets one entry after TCRdb re-called the multiplex PCR reads with MiXCR. The sample has about 440,000 distinct CDR3 sequences; less than 20% are singletons. Separately, the same data were catalogued under a study of T cells in Graves' hyperthyroidism and ophthalmopathy.

The material sequenced was peripheral blood mononuclear cells (PBMCs), taken at new diagnosis, from a patient treated with antithyroid drugs. These receptors all stem from a woman between 18 and 29 years old with Graves disease.

This clonotype was seen ten or more times. The rearrangement joins TRBV20-1 to TRBJ2-1, with D perhaps assigned TRBD1 or TRBD2 (6 bases each). The CDR3 sequence is 13 residues long. Germline assignment: CDR1 DFQATT and CDR2 SNEGSKA (reference sequence). CDR3 residues: CSQNGRGGNEQFF. The DNA of the CDR3 is TGCAGCCAGAACGGGAGAGGGGGCAATGAGCAGTTCTTC.

This clonotype came up many times. This chain connects TRBV2 to TRBJ1-5, with D unclear. The CDR3 loop spans 15 amino acids. The germline V and J ends were trimmed by 4 bases and 4 bases, with 14 bases remaining between them. CDR1 and CDR2 (germline): SNHLY, FYNNEI. The CDR3 protein is CASSAGWGLNQPQHF. The DNA of the CDR3 is TGTGCCAGCAGTGCCGGGTGGGGATTAAATCAGCCCCAGCATTTT.

This clonotype was seen ten or more times. V usage is TRBV7-2 and J usage is TRBJ1-5, with 9 bases matching TRBD1. The CDR3 contains 15 residues. Trimming took 5 bases from V and 7 from J; bases not matched to a gene: 9. The germline V gene has CDR1 SGHTA and CDR2 FQGNSA. DNA for the CDR3: TGTGCCAGCAGCCCCTACAGGGGGCGCGGACAGCCCCAGCATTTT. It yields the protein CASSPYRGRGQPQHF.

This clonotype was recorded at least ten times. J is TRBJ1-2 and V is TRBV6-2 or TRBV6-3; TRBD1 might be the D (5 bases). Germline CDR1 is MNHEY and CDR2 is SVGEGT. The V and J ends lost 6 bases and 0 bases respectively, with 14 bases between them. The CDR3 runs to 15 residues. The CDR3 is CASRAPGQANYGYTF. The CDR3 DNA follows: TGTGCCAGCAGAGCACCCGGACAAGCTAACTATGGCTACACCTTC.

This clonotype was counted only a few times. The rearrangement uses TRBV5-4 and TRBJ2-1, with a tentative D call TRBD1 (6 bases). CDR3 length: 17 residues. V lost 2 bases and J 0 bases, leaving 15 bases between the germline ends. The germline V gene has CDR1 SGHNT and CDR2 YYREEE (reference sequence). The CDR3 region has the DNA TGTGCCAGCAGCTTAACGGGACAAAGTCTCTCCTACAATGAGCAGTTCTTC. It encodes CASSLTGQSLSYNEQFF. The full variable domain, with the rest looked up from reference TRBV5-4 and TRBJ2-1, is ETGVTQSPTHLIKTRGQQVTLRCSSQSGHNTVSWYQQALGQGPQFIFQYYREEENGRGNFPPRFSGLQFPNYSSELNVNALELDDSALYLCASSLTGQSLSYNEQFFGPGTRLTVL.

Comments on this clonotype: This may stem from a read error, because a much larger clone lies one nucleotide away. The gene calls are TRBV27 and TRBJ2-7; D unclear. This CDR3 has 14 amino acids. Germline V gene lookup returns CDR1 MNHEY and CDR2 SMNVEV (reference sequence). V was pared by 7 bases and J by 0 bases, with 13 bases between. The CDR3 region is CASNRSQSSYEQYF. In nucleotides, the CDR3 is TGTGCCAGCAACCGCTCACAGAGCTCCTACGAGCAGTACTTC.

V and J are TRBV6-1 and TRBJ2-4; 9 bases are shared with TRBD1. The V and J ends lost 1 base and 13 bases, in that order; junction bases with no gene match: 14. The CDR3 is 16 residues long. Germline loops: CDR1 MNHNS, CDR2 SASEGT. The chain's CDR3 is CASSEVDGTGSKGQYF. CDR3 bases: TGTGCCAGCAGTGAAGTCGACGGGACAGGGTCAAAGGGCCAGTACTTC.

This clonotype was counted ten times or more. V and J are TRBV3-1 and TRBJ2-7, with a weak D call TRBD1 (5 bases). Germline V gene data show CDR1 as LGHDT and CDR2 as YNNKEL (reference sequence). Trimming stripped 0 bases from V and 3 bases from J, with 15 bases between. CDR3 length: 16 residues. For the CDR3, the DNA is TGTGCCAGCAGCCAAGATTTAGGACACCATAACTACGAGCAGTACTTC. Translation gives CASSQDLGHHNYEQYF.

Only a few counts were recorded for this clonotype. A much larger clone lies a single base off, so this may be a read error. For the CDR3, the DNA is TGTGCCCGCAGTCCAGCCGGGCAGAAATATGGCTACACCTTC. It specifies CARSPAGQKYGYTF. The chain links TRBV28 to TRBJ1-2, with unresolved D. The CDR3 is 14 amino acids. Per the germline V gene, CDR1 is MDHEN and CDR2 is SYDVKM.

As to this clonotype: This sequence may be a read error, since a much larger clone differs from it by one base. The rearrangement uses TRBV12-3 or TRBV12-4 and TRBJ2-7, with 7 positions matching TRBD2. This CDR3 has 14 amino acids. Written as DNA, the CDR3 is TGTGCCGGCAGTTTCGGGGGGTCGGGTGACGAGCAGTACTTC. Residues: CAGSFGGSGDEQYF.